This T cell receptor (beta chain) originates from a study of Ad26.COV2.S vaccination and SARS-CoV-2 variants. Looking at the study overall: Intramuscularly, Ad26.COV2.S was given either once or twice, 56 days apart.

Some clones are missing from TCRdb's copy, which holds only in-frame ones; the method was immunoSEQ multiplex PCR. This table has fewer than 400,000 clones, about 91% appearing once. V lost 4 bases and J lost 2, with 21 bases in between. Germline loops: CDR1 SEHNR, CDR2 FQNEAQ (reference sequence). There are 17 residues in the CDR3. On this clone: Its matching antigen is unknown.

Study-wide results and limits: Using TCR breadth and depth analyses may have led to underestimated total T cell responses.

Treatment given: roughly 20 received Ad26.COV2.S at low or high dose, single or two shots; several received placebo; per-sample allocation not given. Sampling took place 63 days after the first vaccine or placebo injection. The TCR sequence derives from a person aged 18-60 years who received the Ad26.COV2.S COVID-19 vaccine or a placebo. V gene TRBV7-9 combines with J gene TRBJ2-7; no clear D gene. The sample in question was peripheral blood, obtained in a trial of Ad26.COV2.S vaccine versus placebo. The CDR3, as DNA: TGTGCCAGCAGCTCAGCCTGGAAACAGTCGGTAGCCTACGAGCAGTACTTC. It translates to CASSSAWKQSVAYEQYF.